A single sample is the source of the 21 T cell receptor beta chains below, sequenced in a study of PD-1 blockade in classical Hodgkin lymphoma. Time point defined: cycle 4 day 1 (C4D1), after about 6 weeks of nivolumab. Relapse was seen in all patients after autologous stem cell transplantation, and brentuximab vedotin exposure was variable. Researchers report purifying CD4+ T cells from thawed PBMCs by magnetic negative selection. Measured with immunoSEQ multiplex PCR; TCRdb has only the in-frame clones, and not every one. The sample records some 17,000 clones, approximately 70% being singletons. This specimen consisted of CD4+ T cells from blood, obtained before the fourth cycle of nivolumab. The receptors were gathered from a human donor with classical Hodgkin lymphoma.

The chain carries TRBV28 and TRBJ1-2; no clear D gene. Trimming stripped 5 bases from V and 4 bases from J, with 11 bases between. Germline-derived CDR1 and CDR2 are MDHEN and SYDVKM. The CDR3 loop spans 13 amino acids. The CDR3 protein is CASSPHWTYGYTF. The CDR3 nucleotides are TGTGCCAGCAGTCCTCATTGGACCTATGGCTACACCTTC.

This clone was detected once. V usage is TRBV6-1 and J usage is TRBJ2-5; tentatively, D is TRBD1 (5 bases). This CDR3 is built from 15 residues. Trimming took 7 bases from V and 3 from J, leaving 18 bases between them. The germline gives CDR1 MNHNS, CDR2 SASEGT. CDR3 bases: TGTGCCAGCACCCCAGGGTACCCTAACGAAGAGACCCAGTACTTC. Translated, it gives CASTPGYPNEETQYF.

The DNA of the CDR3 is TGTGCCAGCAGAGCGGACGGGGCTCGTGGCTACACCTTC. This gives the protein CASRADGARGYTF. This sequence joins TRBV6-6 and TRBJ1-2; D may be TRBD1 (5 bases). The CDR3 has 13 residues. Per the germline V gene, CDR1 is MNHNY and CDR2 is SVGAGI (reference sequence). The V end lost 6 bases, the J end lost 7 bases, and 15 bases lay between the germline ends.

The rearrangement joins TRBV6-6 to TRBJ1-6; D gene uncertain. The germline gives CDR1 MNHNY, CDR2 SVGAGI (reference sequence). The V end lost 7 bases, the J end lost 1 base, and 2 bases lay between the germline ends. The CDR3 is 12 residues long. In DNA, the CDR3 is TGTGCCAGCAATTCCTATAATTCACCCCTCCACTTT. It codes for CASNSYNSPLHF.

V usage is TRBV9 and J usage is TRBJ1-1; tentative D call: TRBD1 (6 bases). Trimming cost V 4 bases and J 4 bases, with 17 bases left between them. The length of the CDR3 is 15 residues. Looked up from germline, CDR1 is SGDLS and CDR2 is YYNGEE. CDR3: CASSKQGTVGTEAFF. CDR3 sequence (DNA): TGTGCCAGCAGCAAACAGGGAACAGTAGGCACTGAAGCTTTCTTT. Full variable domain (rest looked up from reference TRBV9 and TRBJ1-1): DSGVTQTPKHLITATGQRVTLRCSPRSGDLSVYWYQQSLDQGLQFLIQYYNGEERAKGNILERFSAQQFPDLHSELNLSSLELGDSALYFCASSKQGTVGTEAFFGQGTRLTVV.

Here the CDR3 reads CASSGPTTNTGELFF. CDR3 nucleotide sequence: TGCGCCAGCAGCGGACCCACTACGAACACCGGGGAGCTGTTTTTT. The chain carries TRBV4-3 and TRBJ2-2; D is unclear. CDR1 and CDR2 from the germline V gene are LGHNA and YSLEER. CDR3 length equals 15 residues. V lost 5 bases and J 0 bases, leaving 10 bases between the germline ends.

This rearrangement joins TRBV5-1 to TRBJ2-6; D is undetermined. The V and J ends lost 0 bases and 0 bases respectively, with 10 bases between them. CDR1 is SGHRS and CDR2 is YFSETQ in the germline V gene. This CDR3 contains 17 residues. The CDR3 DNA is TGCGCCAGCAGCTTGGCTCGGAGTAGCTCTGGGGCCAACGTCCTGACTTTC. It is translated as CASSLARSSSGANVLTF.

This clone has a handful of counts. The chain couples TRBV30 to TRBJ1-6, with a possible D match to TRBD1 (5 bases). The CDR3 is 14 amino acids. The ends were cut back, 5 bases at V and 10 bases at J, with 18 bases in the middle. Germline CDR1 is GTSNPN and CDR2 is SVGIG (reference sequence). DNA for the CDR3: TGTGCCTGGTCAGGGCTTGGATCCAGGTCACCCCTCCACTTT. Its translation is CAWSGLGSRSPLHF.

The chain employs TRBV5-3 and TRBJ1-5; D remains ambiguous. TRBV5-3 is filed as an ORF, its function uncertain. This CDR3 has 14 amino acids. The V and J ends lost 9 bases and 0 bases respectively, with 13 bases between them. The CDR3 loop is CATLAQFSNQPQHF. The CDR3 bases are TGTGCCACGCTAGCACAATTTAGCAATCAGCCCCAGCATTTT.

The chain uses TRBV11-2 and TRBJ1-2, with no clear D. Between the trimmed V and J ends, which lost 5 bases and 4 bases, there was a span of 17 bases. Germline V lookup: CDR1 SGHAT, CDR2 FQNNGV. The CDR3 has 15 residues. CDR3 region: CASSPHPTVSYGYTF. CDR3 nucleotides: TGTGCCAGCAGCCCACACCCAACAGTCTCCTATGGCTACACCTTC.

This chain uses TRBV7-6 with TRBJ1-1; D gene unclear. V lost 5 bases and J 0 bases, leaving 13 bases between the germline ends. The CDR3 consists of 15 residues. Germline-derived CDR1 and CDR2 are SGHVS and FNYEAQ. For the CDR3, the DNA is TGTGCCAGCAGCGCTACCGGAGGTGTGAACACTGAAGCTTTCTTT. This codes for CASSATGGVNTEAFF.

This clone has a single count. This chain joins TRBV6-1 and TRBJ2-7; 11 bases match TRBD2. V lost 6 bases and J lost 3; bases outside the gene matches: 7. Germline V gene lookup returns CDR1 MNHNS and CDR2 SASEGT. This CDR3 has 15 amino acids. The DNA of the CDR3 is TGTGCCAGCAGGGAACTAGCGGGGGTACTCTACGAGCAGTACTTC. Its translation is CASRELAGVLYEQYF.

CDR3: CASSQDRGAIPPQHF. CDR3 nucleotides: TGCGCCAGCAGCCAAGATCGGGGGGCCATCCCTCCCCAGCATTTT. This rearrangement joins TRBV4-1 to TRBJ1-5; D perhaps matches TRBD1 (6 bases). Trimming cost V 0 bases and J 10 bases, with 16 bases left between them. The CDR3 contains 15 residues. CDR1 is MGHRA, CDR2 YSYEKL, per germline.

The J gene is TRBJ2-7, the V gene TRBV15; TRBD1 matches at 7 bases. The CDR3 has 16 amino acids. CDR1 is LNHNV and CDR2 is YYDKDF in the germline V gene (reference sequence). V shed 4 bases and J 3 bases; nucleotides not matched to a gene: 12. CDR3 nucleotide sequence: TGTGCCACCAGCACGGGACAGCAGTTGGTCTACTACGAGCAGTACTTC. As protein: CATSTGQQLVYYEQYF. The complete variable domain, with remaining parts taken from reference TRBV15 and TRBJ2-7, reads DAMVIQNPRYQVTQFGKPVTLSCSQTLNHNVMYWYQQKSSQAPKLLFHYYDKDFNNEADTPDNFQSRRPNTSFCFLDIRSPGLGDTAMYLCATSTGQQLVYYEQYFGPGTRLTVT.

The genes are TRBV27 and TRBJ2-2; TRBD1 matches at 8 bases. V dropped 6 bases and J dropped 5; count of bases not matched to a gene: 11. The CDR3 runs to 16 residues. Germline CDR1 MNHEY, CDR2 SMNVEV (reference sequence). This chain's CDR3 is CASRSFSQGATGELFF. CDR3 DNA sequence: TGTGCCAGCAGGTCATTCTCGCAGGGGGCAACCGGGGAGCTGTTTTTT.

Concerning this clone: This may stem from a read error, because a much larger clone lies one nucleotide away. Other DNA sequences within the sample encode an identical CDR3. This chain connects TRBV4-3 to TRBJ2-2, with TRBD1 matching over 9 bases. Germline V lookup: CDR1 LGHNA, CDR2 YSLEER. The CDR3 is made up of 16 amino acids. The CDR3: CASSQAGTGIAGELFF. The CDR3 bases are TGCGCCAGCAGCCAAGCAGGGACAGGGATTGCCGGGGAGTTGTTTTTT.

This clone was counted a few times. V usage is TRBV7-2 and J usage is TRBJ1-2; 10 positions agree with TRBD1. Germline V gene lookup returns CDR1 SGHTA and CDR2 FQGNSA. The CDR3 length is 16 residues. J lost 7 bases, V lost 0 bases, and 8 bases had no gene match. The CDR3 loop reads CASSLAPGQGNSGYTF. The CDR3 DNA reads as TGTGCCAGCAGCTTAGCTCCGGGACAGGGGAACAGTGGCTACACCTTC.

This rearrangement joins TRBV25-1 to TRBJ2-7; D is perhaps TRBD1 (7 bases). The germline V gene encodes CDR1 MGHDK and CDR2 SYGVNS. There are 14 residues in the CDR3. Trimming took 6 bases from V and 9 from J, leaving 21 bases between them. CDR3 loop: CASRDTGEVAGQYF. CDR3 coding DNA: TGTGCCAGCAGAGATACAGGGGAGGTGGCCGGGCAGTACTTC.

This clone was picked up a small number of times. The CDR3 DNA sequence: TGTGCCAGCAGCTTAGGGGCAGGGATGAACACTGAAGCTTTCTTT. Translated: CASSLGAGMNTEAFF. The V and J genes are TRBV7-9 and TRBJ1-1; D is perhaps TRBD1 (5 bases). Per the germline V gene, CDR1 is SEHNR and CDR2 is FQNEAQ (reference sequence). With 1 base removed from V and 0 bases from J, the gap between germline ends came to 9 bases. The CDR3 is 15 amino acids.

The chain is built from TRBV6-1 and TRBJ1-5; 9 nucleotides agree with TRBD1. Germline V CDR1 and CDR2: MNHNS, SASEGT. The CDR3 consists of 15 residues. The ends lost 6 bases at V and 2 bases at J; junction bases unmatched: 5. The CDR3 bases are TGTGCCAGCAGCCAACAGGGGGCCGGCAATCAGCCCCAGCATTTT. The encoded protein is CASSQQGAGNQPQHF.

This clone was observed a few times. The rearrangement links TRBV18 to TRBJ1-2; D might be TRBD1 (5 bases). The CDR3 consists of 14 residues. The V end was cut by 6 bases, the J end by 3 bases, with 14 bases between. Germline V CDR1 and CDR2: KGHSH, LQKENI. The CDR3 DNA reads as TGTGCCAGCTCCGATCGCGGACAAGACTATGGCTACACCTTC. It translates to CASSDRGQDYGYTF. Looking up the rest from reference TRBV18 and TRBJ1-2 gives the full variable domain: NAGVMQNPRHLVRRRGQEARLRCSPMKGHSHVYWYRQLPEEGLKFMVYLQKENIIDESGMPKERFSAEFPKEGPSILRIQQVVRGDSAAYFCASSDRGQDYGYTFGSGTRLTVV.